Following are 23 T cell receptor beta chains from one sample sequenced in a study of human T cells and chemical hapten exposure. From the RACE reads, TCRdb called clonotypes with MiXCR, one entry per CDR3 protein. The data hold under 100,000 distinct CDR3 sequences, with less than 11% observed a single time. Time point: patch test 2, 6 weeks after DPC sensitization. Specified treatment: therapeutic diphenylcyclopropenone sensitization with weekly scalp DPC. The sample in question was whole blood, obtained in connection with sensitization to the hapten diphenylcyclopropenone (DPC). The receptors shown here come from a woman aged 45-65 years with alopecia areata. Some clones in this sample may be carry-over from other donors' samples.

The chain has TRBV24-1 and TRBJ2-1; D is unresolved. Germline-derived CDR1 and CDR2 are KGHDR and SFDVKD. The CDR3 totals 13 residues. Trimming removed 4 bases from V and 7 bases from J, with 10 bases in between. The DNA for the CDR3 is TGTGCCACCAGTGACCGGGCCAGAAATGAGCAGTTCTTC. It specifies CATSDRARNEQFF.

Ten or more counts support this clonotype. The rearrangement links TRBV18 to TRBJ1-4; no reliable D call. There are 13 residues in the CDR3. The germline V gene encodes CDR1 KGHSH and CDR2 LQKENI. The V gene lost 6 bases and the J gene lost 5 bases, with 10 bases spanning the gap. CDR3 region: CASSTNSNEKLFF. For the CDR3, the DNA is TGTGCCAGCTCGACCAACTCAAATGAAAAACTGTTTTTT.

This clonotype has only a few counts. The genes are TRBV5-4 and TRBJ2-7; D is tentatively TRBD1 or TRBD2 (5 bases each). Trimming removed 4 bases from V and 2 bases from J, with 13 bases in between. The CDR3 covers 14 residues. Germline CDR1 is SGHNT and CDR2 is YYREEE (reference sequence). The CDR3 DNA reads TGTGCCAGCAGCGTAGAGGTGGGGGCCTACGAGCAGTACTTC. Its translation: CASSVEVGAYEQYF.

This clonotype was seen more than once but under ten times. This chain uses TRBV5-4 with TRBJ2-1; D uncertain. The CDR3 has 16 residues. In germline, CDR1 is SGHNT, CDR2 YYREEE (reference sequence). Trimming removed 0 bases at V and 0 bases at J, with 10 bases between. The CDR3: CASSLGILSSYNEQFF. DNA for the CDR3: TGTGCCAGCAGCTTGGGGATTCTAAGCTCCTACAATGAGCAGTTCTTC.

This clonotype occurred many times. This chain connects TRBV18 to TRBJ1-1; the D gene is possibly TRBD1 (6 bases). Trimming took off 5 bases at V and 0 bases at J, with 10 bases between the two ends. The CDR3 consists of 14 residues. Germline V CDR1 and CDR2: KGHSH, LQKENI. The CDR3 coding sequence is TGTGCCAGCTCAGCGACAGGAATGAACACTGAAGCTTTCTTT. Encoded protein: CASSATGMNTEAFF.

This clonotype was found many times. The rearrangement uses TRBV28 and TRBJ1-4; unclear D gene. This CDR3 comprises 13 residues. Germline CDR1 reads MDHEN; CDR2 reads SYDVKM. V lost 7 bases, J lost 4 bases, and 10 bases lay in between. The CDR3 sequence is CASKFPFNEKLFF. The CDR3 nucleotides are TGTGCCAGCAAGTTTCCGTTTAATGAAAAACTGTTTTTT. The variable domain in full, completed from reference TRBV28 and TRBJ1-4, reads DVKVTQSSRYLVKRTGEKVFLECVQDMDHENMFWYRQDPGLGLRLIYFSYDVKMKEKGDIPEGYSVSREKKERFSLILESASTNQTSMYLCASKFPFNEKLFFGSGTQLSVL.

J is TRBJ1-1 and V is TRBV24-1; the D gene is possibly TRBD1 (6 bases). V gave up 4 bases and J gave up 4 bases, with 18 bases separating them. CDR3 size: 16 residues. Germline V CDR1 and CDR2: KGHDR, SFDVKD. The CDR3: CATSDLSTGPVTEAFF. CDR3 nucleotide sequence: TGTGCCACCAGTGACCTCTCGACAGGCCCGGTCACTGAAGCTTTCTTT.

In this sample, this clonotype turned up a few times. For the CDR3, the DNA is TGTGCCAGCAGTTTTTGGAGCTCCAACGTCCGGGAGCTGTTTTTT. This encodes CASSFWSSNVRELFF. This rearrangement joins TRBV7-9 to TRBJ2-2, with D unresolved. Per the germline V gene, CDR1 is SEHNR and CDR2 is FQNEAQ (reference sequence). V gave up 6 bases and J gave up 9 bases, with 20 bases separating them. This CDR3 has 15 residues.

This clonotype was found many times. The rearrangement links TRBV18 to TRBJ1-2; D may be TRBD1 (5 bases). Germline CDR1 is KGHSH and CDR2 is LQKENI. This CDR3 is built from 16 residues. Trimming left V 6 bases short and J 4 bases short, with 21 bases between. The CDR3: CASSINPVDRIYGYTF. CDR3 DNA: TGTGCCAGCTCCATAAATCCTGTCGACAGAATCTATGGCTACACCTTC.

This rearrangement joins TRBV20-1 to TRBJ2-3; 10 bases are shared with TRBD2. There are 16 residues in the CDR3. After removal of 7 bases from V and 0 bases from J, the junction contained 10 bases not matched to a gene. Germline CDR1 DFQATT, CDR2 SNEGSKA (reference sequence). The DNA of the CDR3 is TGCAGTGTTCAAGCTCTAGCGGGAGCTAGCACAGATACGCAGTATTTT. Its protein product is CSVQALAGASTDTQYF.

Only a few counts were recorded for this clonotype. V gene TRBV18 combines with J gene TRBJ2-1, with D tentatively TRBD1 (6 bases). CDR1 KGHSH and CDR2 LQKENI come from the germline V gene. The CDR3 extends over 15 amino acids. V dropped 3 bases and J dropped 7 bases, with 16 bases sitting between them. The CDR3 DNA sequence: TGTGCCAGCTCACCCCCTCCGCCTAGGGGGAATGAGCAGTTCTTC. It encodes CASSPPPPRGNEQFF. Full variable domain (outside the CDR3, taken from reference TRBV18 and TRBJ2-1): NAGVMQNPRHLVRRRGQEARLRCSPMKGHSHVYWYRQLPEEGLKFMVYLQKENIIDESGMPKERFSAEFPKEGPSILRIQQVVRGDSAAYFCASSPPPPRGNEQFFGPGTRLTVL.

This clonotype was observed many times. The chain recombines TRBV23-1 with TRBJ2-7; 7 nucleotides match TRBD1. TRBV23-1 is identified as an open reading frame with a role that is uncertain. The CDR3 covers 13 residues. V trimming: 3 bases; J trimming: 11 bases; junction bases outside the gene matches: 10. The CDR3 sequence: CASSHKGTVRKYF. CDR3 nucleotides: TGCGCCAGCAGTCATAAGGGGACAGTTAGGAAGTACTTC.

This chain joins TRBV14 and TRBJ2-7; D not certain. The CDR3 totals 17 residues. Germline values: CDR1 SGHDN, CDR2 FVKESK. Trimming took off 0 bases at V and 2 bases at J, with 17 bases between the two ends. Here the CDR3 reads CASSQDLTAHRPYEQYF. The DNA for the CDR3 is TGTGCCAGCAGCCAAGATCTAACCGCACACCGACCCTACGAGCAGTACTTC.

The V and J genes are TRBV20-1 and TRBJ2-3; D not certain. In germline, CDR1 is DFQATT, CDR2 SNEGSKA (reference sequence). The V gene lost 1 base and the J gene lost 5 bases, with 7 bases spanning the gap. This CDR3 region has 12 residues. The CDR3 sequence: CSARAGVDTQYF. DNA of the CDR3: TGCAGTGCTAGAGCTGGCGTAGATACGCAGTATTTT.

This clonotype was picked up many times. The chain employs TRBV5-4 and TRBJ2-3; D gene ambiguous. Trimming shortened V by 0 bases and J by 0 bases, and 2 bases separated the two germline ends. The CDR3 has 13 residues. Germline CDR1 SGHNT, CDR2 YYREEE (reference sequence). The CDR3 DNA reads TGTGCCAGCAGCTTGGTTAGCACAGATACGCAGTATTTT. Its protein is CASSLVSTDTQYF.

This clonotype was observed a handful of times. The chain recombines TRBV29-1 with TRBJ1-2; D might be TRBD1 (5 bases). Between the trimmed V and J ends, which lost 7 bases and 12 bases, there was a span of 15 bases. The germline V gene has CDR1 SQVTM and CDR2 ANQGSEA. The CDR3 runs 10 residues. CDR3 coding DNA: TGCAGCGGCGGGGGATCGGTTCACACCTTC. The encoded protein is CSGGGSVHTF.

This chain links TRBV7-2 with TRBJ1-4, with TRBD1 matching 7 bases. J lost 2 bases, V lost 5 bases, and 8 bases had no gene match. Germline V gives CDR1 SGHTA, CDR2 FQGNSA. CDR3 length equals 16 residues. The CDR3 loop reads CASSVRTGGTNEKLFF. The CDR3 DNA reads as TGTGCCAGCAGCGTTAGGACAGGCGGGACTAATGAAAAACTGTTTTTT.

This clonotype occurred a few times. The V and J genes are TRBV30 and TRBJ1-3; D remains unclear. The CDR3 totals 14 residues. The germline CDR1 and CDR2 sequences are GTSNPN and SVGIG (reference sequence). V was pared by 0 bases and J by 0 bases, with 6 bases between. The CDR3 DNA sequence: TGTGCCTGGAGTGTCTCGTTCTCTGGAAACACCATATATTTT. Its translation is CAWSVSFSGNTIYF.

This clonotype was observed a handful of times. This chain uses TRBV4-1 with TRBJ2-1; TRBD1 agrees at 7 bases. This CDR3 region has 18 residues. V gave up 1 base and J gave up 5 bases; unmatched junction bases: 14. The V gene's germline CDR1 is MGHRA and CDR2 YSYEKL. CDR3 residues: CASSQGVPGTANHNEQFF. CDR3 coding DNA: TGCGCCAGCAGCCAAGGCGTTCCCGGGACAGCCAACCACAATGAGCAGTTCTTC.

This chain links TRBV12-3 or TRBV12-4 with TRBJ2-5; D possibly corresponds to TRBD1 (5 bases). The CDR3 is 15 amino acids. The ends were cut back, 4 bases at V and 4 bases at J, with 16 bases in the middle. The CDR3 DNA is TGTGCCAGCAGTTCGAGACAGTTGGTAGGAGAGACCCAGTACTTC. It is translated as CASSSRQLVGETQYF.

This clonotype was observed a handful of times. The chain recombines TRBV11-3 with TRBJ1-5; 12 positions match TRBD1. V shed 5 bases and J 6 bases; nucleotides not matched to a gene: 8. The germline V gene has CDR1 SGHNT and CDR2 YENEEA. This CDR3 is 16 amino acids long. The CDR3: CASSAPGQGAFQPQHF. The CDR3 coding sequence is TGTGCCAGCAGCGCACCGGGACAGGGGGCTTTTCAGCCCCAGCATTTT.

There are a few counts of this clonotype. This chain links TRBV7-8 with TRBJ2-5, with D tentatively TRBD2 (6 bases). Trimming shortened V by 8 bases and J by 6 bases, and 16 bases separated the two germline ends. This CDR3 spans 13 amino acids. Germline CDR1 SGHVS, CDR2 FQNEAQ. The chain's CDR3 is CASGSGGKKTQYF. The CDR3 DNA reads as TGTGCCAGCGGTTCGGGCGGGAAGAAGACCCAGTACTTC.

The chain has TRBV6-5 and TRBJ2-7; 7 bases map to TRBD1. Germline assignment: CDR1 MNHEY and CDR2 SVGAGI. The junction had 9 bases not matched to a gene; V was cut back by 6 bases and J by 7 bases. The length of the CDR3 is 13 residues. The CDR3 protein is CASSRQGMREQYF. CDR3 in DNA: TGTGCCAGCAGCCGACAGGGAATGAGGGAGCAGTACTTC.